This T cell receptor beta chain was identified during a study of beta chain features in type 1 diabetes. At the level of the study: Cell yields, gender and age were similar in healthy donors and patients. The study, taken as a whole, reports: Any HLA effect on TCRB rearrangement was left unresolved by small sub-analyses. Moderately but significantly shorter TCRB CDR3s were found in Type 1 diabetes patients in all four CD4+ subsets.

Per donor, one heparinised blood draw averaged roughly 110 mL. CD45RO/CCR7/CD25/CD127/CD95/CD27 sorting isolated CD4+ naive, central memory, regulatory and stem cell-like memory cells. Expressed TCRB transcripts were sequenced because the entire RNA isolate underwent reverse transcription. Assay used: immunoSEQ multiplex PCR; TCRdb lists only in-frame clones, some missing. The sample holds around 600,000 clones, around 12% seen once. In the case of this clone: Its specificity is unknown.

Germline CDR1 and CDR2: MNHNS and SASEGT. CDR3 length: 16 amino acids. The trim removed 4 bases at V and 4 bases at J, leaving 10 bases unmatched. This sequence was found in a man aged 30 to 39 with type 1 diabetes. This chain joins TRBV6-1 and TRBJ1-5; 7 positions agree with TRBD1. The source material was naive CD4+ T cells from blood. The CDR3 protein is CASSAITGTANQPQHF. Written as DNA, the CDR3 is TGTGCCAGCAGTGCCATCACCGGGACAGCGAATCAGCCCCAGCATTTT.